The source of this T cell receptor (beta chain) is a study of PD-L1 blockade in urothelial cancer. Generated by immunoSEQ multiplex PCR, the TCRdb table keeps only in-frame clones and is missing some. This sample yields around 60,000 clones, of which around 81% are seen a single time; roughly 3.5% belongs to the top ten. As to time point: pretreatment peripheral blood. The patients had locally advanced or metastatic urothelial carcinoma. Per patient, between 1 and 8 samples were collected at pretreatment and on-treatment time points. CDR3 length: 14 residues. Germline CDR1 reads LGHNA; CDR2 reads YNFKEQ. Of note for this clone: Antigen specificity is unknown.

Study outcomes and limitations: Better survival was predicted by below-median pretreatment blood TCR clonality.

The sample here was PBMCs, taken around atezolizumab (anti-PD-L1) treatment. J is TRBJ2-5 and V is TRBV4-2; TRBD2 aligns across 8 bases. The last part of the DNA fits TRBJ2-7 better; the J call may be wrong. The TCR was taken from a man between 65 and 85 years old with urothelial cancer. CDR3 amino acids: CASSLAGGAYEQYF. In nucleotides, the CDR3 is TGTGCCAGCAGTCTCGCGGGAGGCGCCTACGAGCAGTACTTC.